The 3 T cell receptor beta chains listed next were all sequenced from one sample in a study of T cells in localized non-small cell lung cancer. TCRdb keeps only in-frame clones here, not all; method: immunoSEQ multiplex PCR. The table lists under 25,000 clones, roughly nine tenths of them singletons. Sequencing used PBMCs, obtained before any cancer treatment. The receptors were sampled from a man between 40 and 69 years old with stage II squamous cell lung carcinoma.

This rearrangement joins TRBV7-9 to TRBJ1-2; TRBD1 matches 8 bases. Germline CDR1 and CDR2: SEHNR and FQNEAQ (reference sequence). The V and J ends lost 1 base and 5 bases, in that order; junction bases with no gene match: 6. This CDR3 has 15 amino acids. In DNA, the CDR3 is TGTGCCAGCAGCTTAGTAGTCCAGGGGGCATATGGCTACACCTTC. Protein sequence: CASSLVVQGAYGYTF.

V and J are TRBV6-5 and TRBJ1-5, with TRBD1 matching 9 bases. Germline V lookup: CDR1 MNHEY, CDR2 SVGAGI. This CDR3 is built from 14 residues. Trimming at V came to 6 bases and at J to 4 bases, leaving 4 bases not matched to a gene. CDR3 in DNA: TGTGCCAGCAGCTATGACAGGGGGAATCAGCCCCAGCATTTT. Amino acid sequence: CASSYDRGNQPQHF.

This chain connects TRBV6-5 to TRBJ2-3, with 8 positions matching TRBD2. The CDR3 totals 15 residues. Germline CDR1 reads MNHEY; CDR2 reads SVGAGI. J lost 3 bases, V lost 5 bases, and 7 bases had no gene match. As DNA, the CDR3 is TGTGCCAGCAGTGTAGTAGCGGGGAAGACAGATACGCAGTATTTT. Protein product: CASSVVAGKTDTQYF.